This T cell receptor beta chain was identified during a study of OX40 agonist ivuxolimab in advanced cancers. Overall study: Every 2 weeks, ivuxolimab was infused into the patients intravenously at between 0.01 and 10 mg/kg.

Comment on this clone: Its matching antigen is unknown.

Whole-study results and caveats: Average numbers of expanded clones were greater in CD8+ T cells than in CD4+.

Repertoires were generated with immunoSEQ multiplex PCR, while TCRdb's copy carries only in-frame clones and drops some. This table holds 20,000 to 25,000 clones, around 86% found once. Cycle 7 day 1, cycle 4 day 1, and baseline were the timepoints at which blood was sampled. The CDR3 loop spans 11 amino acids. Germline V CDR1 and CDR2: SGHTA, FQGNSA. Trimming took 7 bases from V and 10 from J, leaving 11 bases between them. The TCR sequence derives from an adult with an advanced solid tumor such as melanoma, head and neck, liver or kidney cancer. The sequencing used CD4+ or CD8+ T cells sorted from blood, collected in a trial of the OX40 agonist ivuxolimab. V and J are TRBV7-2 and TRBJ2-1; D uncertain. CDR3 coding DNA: TGTGCCAGCACCCGATTCGGCGAGCAGTTCTTC. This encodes CASTRFGEQFF. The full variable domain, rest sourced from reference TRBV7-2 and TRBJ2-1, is GAGVSQSPSNKVTEKGKDVELRCDPISGHTALYWYRQSLGQGLEFLIYFQGNSAPDKSGLPSDRFSAERTGGSVSTLTIQRTQQEDSAVYLCASTRFGEQFFGPGTRLTVL.